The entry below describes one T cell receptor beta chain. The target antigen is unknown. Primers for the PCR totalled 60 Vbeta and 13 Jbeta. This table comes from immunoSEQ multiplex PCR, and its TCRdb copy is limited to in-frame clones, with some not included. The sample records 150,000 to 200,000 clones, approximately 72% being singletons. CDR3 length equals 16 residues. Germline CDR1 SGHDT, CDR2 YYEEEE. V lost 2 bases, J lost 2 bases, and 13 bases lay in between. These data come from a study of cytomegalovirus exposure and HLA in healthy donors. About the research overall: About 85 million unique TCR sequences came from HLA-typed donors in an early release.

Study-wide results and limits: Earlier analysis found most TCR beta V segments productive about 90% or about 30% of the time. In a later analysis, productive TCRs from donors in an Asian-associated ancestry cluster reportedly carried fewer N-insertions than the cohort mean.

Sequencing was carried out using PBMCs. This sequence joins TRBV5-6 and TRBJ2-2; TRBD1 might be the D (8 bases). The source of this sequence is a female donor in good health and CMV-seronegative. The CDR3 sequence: CASSFYRGGNTGELFF. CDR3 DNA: TGTGCCAGCAGCTTTTACAGGGGGGGAAACACCGGGGAGCTGTTTTTT. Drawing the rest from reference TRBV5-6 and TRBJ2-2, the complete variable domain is DAGVTQSPTHLIKTRGQQVTLRCSPKSGHDTVSWYQQALGQGPQFIFQYYEEEERQRGNFPDRFSGHQFPNYSSELNVNALLLGDSALYLCASSFYRGGNTGELFFGEGSRLTVL.